The rows below give T cell receptor beta chains drawn from one sample of a study of T-cell reconstitution after alpha-beta-depleted transplantation in children. MiXCR, run by TCRdb on the PCR reads, gives a single entry per CDR3 protein. The sample lists 77,000 or so distinct CDR3 sequences; about a sixth were seen once. Sequencing was performed on PBMCs, mostly from graft donor cells, taken 360 days after TCRalphabeta/CD19-depleted stem cell transplant. The origin of the receptors is a male patient between 2 and 15 years old who had a stem cell transplant for acute lymphoblastic leukemia, so the T cells may come from the graft donor. Each CDR3 is given with its conserved first and last residue. Each record gives: J gene, V gene, D gene, clone size, CDR3 DNA, CDR3 protein. D genes are given only for firm matches. Expanded clones get a size class; other rows say once, few or many, or leave the size out.

TRBJ2-7 | TRBV4-1 | . | few | TGCGCCAGCAGCCGAAAAACGGAAACGGGATACGAGCAGTACTTC | CASSRKTETGYEQYF
TRBJ2-1 | TRBV19 | TRBD2 | few | TGTGCCAGCCACATGGCTAGCGGGAGCTACAATGAGCAGTTCTTC | CASHMASGSYNEQFF
TRBJ2-2 | TRBV12-3/TRBV12-4 | . | many | TGTGCCAGCAGAACGGCGGTGGTAGCGCCACTGAACACCGGGGAGCTGTTTTTT | CASRTAVVAPLNTGELFF
TRBJ2-1 | TRBV12-3/TRBV12-4 | . | many | TGTGCCAGCAGTTTCCTTAAGGGAGGGGGCAATGAGCAGTTCTTC | CASSFLKGGGNEQFF
TRBJ2-7 | TRBV27 | . | few | TGTGCCAGCAGCTCTACATTACCACCACGGACAGTCTTTAAAGAGCAGTACTTC | CASSSTLPPRTVFKEQYF
TRBJ2-2 | TRBV9 | . | . | TGTGCCAGCAGCGTAGGGAGGGGACATCCGAACACCGGGGAGCTGTTTTTT | CASSVGRGHPNTGELFF
TRBJ2-1 | TRBV19 | TRBD2 | . | TGTGCCAGTAGTCCGGGACTAGCGCCCTACAATGAGCAGTTCTTC | CASSPGLAPYNEQFF
TRBJ2-1 | TRBV20-1 | TRBD2 | few | TGCAGTGCTAGAGATTTCCCTAGCGGGAGTTCCTACAATGAGCAGTTCTTC | CSARDFPSGSSYNEQFF
TRBJ2-3 | TRBV27 | . | . | TGTGCCAGCAGTTTATGGCCGTTCACAGATACGCAGTATTTT | CASSLWPFTDTQYF
TRBJ2-3 | TRBV24-1 | TRBD1 | few | TGTGCCACCAGTGCTACAGGACAGGTGTCAGATACGCAGTATTTT | CATSATGQVSDTQYF
TRBJ2-2 | TRBV11-3 | . | . | . | CASSLGSGPPPWSCFF
TRBJ2-5 | TRBV10-2 | TRBD1 | many | TGCGCCAGCAGCCCTTGGACAGGGGCGCAAGAGACCCAGTACTTC | CASSPWTGAQETQYF
TRBJ2-2 | TRBV6-5 | TRBD2 | . | TGTGCCAGCAGTTACGAGGGACTAGCGGGAATTGGCGGGGAGCTGTTTTTT | CASSYEGLAGIGGELFF
TRBJ2-2 | TRBV27 | . | few | TGTGCCAGCAGTTTAGGGTGGGAAGGGAGTATGAACACCGGGGAGCTGTTTTTT | CASSLGWEGSMNTGELFF
TRBJ2-1 | TRBV3-1 | . | few | TGTGCCAGCAGCCGCGTCGAGGAGCAGTTCTTC | CASSRVEEQFF
TRBJ1-6 | TRBV7-9 | . | many | TGTGCCAGCAGCTTACGGACGTCACCCCTCCACTTT | CASSLRTSPLHF
TRBJ1-4 | TRBV7-8 | . | few | TGTGCCAGCAGCGCCGATAATGAAAAACTGTTTTTT | CASSADNEKLFF
TRBJ2-1 | TRBV9 | TRBD2 | . | TGTGCCAGCAGCCGGACTAGCGGGAGGACCAGCTCCTACAATGAGCAGTTCTTC | CASSRTSGRTSSYNEQFF
TRBJ2-1 | TRBV20-1 | . | few | TGCAGTGCTAGACTAGCGAGTGAGCAGTTCTTC | CSARLASEQFF
TRBJ2-2 | TRBV7-6 | TRBD2 | . | TGTGCCAGCAGCTTAGTCGGGGGCGGGAGGGCTCCCACCGGGGAGCTGTTTTTT | CASSLVGGGRAPTGELFF
TRBJ2-1 | TRBV7-8 | TRBD2 | . | TGTGCCAGCAGCCCCCTGGGTAGCGGGATCTACAATGAGCAGTTCTTC | CASSPLGSGIYNEQFF
TRBJ2-7 | TRBV5-5 | . | few | TGTGCCAGCAGCTCCTACAGGGCCACCTACGAGCAGTACTTC | CASSSYRATYEQYF
TRBJ2-7 | TRBV12-3/TRBV12-4 | . | . | TGTGCCAGCAGTTTTAGGGACTACGAGCAGTACTTC | CASSFRDYEQYF
TRBJ2-7 | TRBV6-5 | . | . | TGTGCCAGCAGTTACTCGACACTGACTAGGTTGTACGAGCAGTACTTC | CASSYSTLTRLYEQYF
TRBJ2-1 | TRBV11-2 | TRBD2 | . | TGTGCCAGCAGCTTAGTTAGCGGGAGATACAATGAGCAGTTCTTC | CASSLVSGRYNEQFF
TRBJ2-7 | TRBV4-1 | TRBD2 | . | TGCGCCAGCAGCCAGAACCCCCTAGCGGGACGCGAGCAGTACTTC | CASSQNPLAGREQYF
TRBJ2-1 | TRBV21-1 | . | . | TGTGCCAGCCCTAGCGCCTACAATGAGCAGTTCTTC | CASPSAYNEQFF
TRBJ2-1 | TRBV5-5 | . | . | TGTGCCAGCAGCCCACCACTCAGACCCGGTAACAATGAGCAGTTCTTC | CASSPPLRPGNNEQFF
TRBJ2-1 | TRBV11-1 | . | . | TGTGCCAGCAGCTTGCAGGGATTTGGGAATGAGCAGTTCTTC | CASSLQGFGNEQFF
TRBJ2-3 | TRBV4-2 | . | few | TGTGCCAGCAGCCAAGATCACCCTTGGGCGAGCGGAGATACGCAGTATTTT | CASSQDHPWASGDTQYF
TRBJ2-7 | TRBV12-3/TRBV12-4 | TRBD2 | many | TGTGCCAGCAGTTTAGGAAGCGGGAGGGCCTACGAGCAGTACTTC | CASSLGSGRAYEQYF
TRBJ1-1 | TRBV10-1 | . | few | TGCGCCAGCAGTGAGTCGGGGCCAGTGGTTGGCACTGAAGCTTTCTTT | CASSESGPVVGTEAFF
TRBJ2-5 | TRBV4-2 | . | few | TGTGCCAGCAGCCAAGAGTTCCGGGGGATTAGGGAGACCCAGTACTTC | CASSQEFRGIRETQYF
TRBJ2-6 | TRBV19 | TRBD1 | . | TGTGCCAGTAGGACAGGGGGCAGGGATGGGGCCAACGTCCTGACTTTC | CASRTGGRDGANVLTF
TRBJ1-1 | TRBV12-3/TRBV12-4 | . | many | TGTGCCAGCAGTTTGGGGAACACTGAAGCTTTCTTT | CASSLGNTEAFF
TRBJ2-5 | TRBV5-1 | . | . | TGCGCCAGCAGCTTACCGAGGGGCGGAACGGAAGAGACCCAGTACTTC | CASSLPRGGTEETQYF
TRBJ2-6 | TRBV24-1 | . | . | TGTGCCACCAGTGCCAGCAACTCTGGGGCCAACGTCCTGACTTTC | CATSASNSGANVLTF
TRBJ2-1 | TRBV12-3/TRBV12-4 | . | . | TGTGCCAGCAGTCCGGGACCAGGGTCCCATGAGCAGTTCTTC | CASSPGPGSHEQFF
TRBJ2-7 | TRBV30 | . | few | TGTGCCTGGAAGGGGCCCTCCTACGAGCAGTACTTC | CAWKGPSYEQYF
TRBJ2-7 | TRBV3-1 | TRBD2 | few | TGTGCCAGCAGCCGTGGGACTAGCGGGCGTTACGAGCAGTACTTC | CASSRGTSGRYEQYF
TRBJ2-1 | TRBV7-9 | . | few | TGTGCCAGCAGCTTTAGCGCCTCCTACAATGAGCAGTTCTTC | CASSFSASYNEQFF
TRBJ2-3 | TRBV29-1 | . | few | TGCAGCGGGGGGGTAATCAAGGGAGATACGCAGTATTTT | CSGGVIKGDTQYF
TRBJ2-2 | TRBV5-1 | TRBD2 | few | TGCGCCAGCAGCCCCGGGACTAGCGGGAGACGCACCGGGGAGCTGTTTTTT | CASSPGTSGRRTGELFF
TRBJ2-1 | TRBV10-3 | TRBD2 | few | TGTGCCATCAGTGAGTCAGGACTAGCGAATTACAATGAGCAGTTCTTC | CAISESGLANYNEQFF
TRBJ2-7 | TRBV5-5 | TRBD1 | . | TGTGCCAGCAGCGCACGCAGGGGGCCTAGCTCCTACGAGCAGTACTTC | CASSARRGPSSYEQYF
TRBJ2-1 | TRBV11-1 | . | . | TGTGCCAGCAGCTTAAATAGAAACAGGGTGAAGTTCTTC | CASSLNRNRVKFF
TRBJ2-3 | TRBV25-1 | TRBD2 | . | TGTGCCAGCAGTGATGGCGGGAGTACAGATACGCAGTATTTT | CASSDGGSTDTQYF
TRBJ2-7 | TRBV28 | . | few | TGTGCCAGCAGTTTTTTCAGAAGGGTCCTAGGCGAGCAGTACTTC | CASSFFRRVLGEQYF
TRBJ2-1 | TRBV13 | TRBD2 | . | TGTGCCAGCAGCTTAGCGACTAGCGGACACTACAATGAGCAGTTCTTC | CASSLATSGHYNEQFF
TRBJ1-2 | TRBV4-1 | . | . | TGCGCCAGCAGCCCGGTAACAGGGCTCTATGGCTACACCTTC | CASSPVTGLYGYTF
TRBJ2-5 | TRBV12-3/TRBV12-4 | TRBD2 | few | TGTGCCAGCAGTTTTTTCGGCGGGAGCAGAAGTGGGGAGACCCAGTACTTC | CASSFFGGSRSGETQYF
TRBJ2-2 | TRBV20-1 | . | few | TGCAGTGCTAGAGACACCTACACCGGGGAGCTGTTTTTT | CSARDTYTGELFF
TRBJ2-7 | TRBV11-2 | TRBD2 | few | TGTGCCAGCAGGTTAACCCGGCTAGCGGGACGTTTCTACGAGCAGTACTTC | CASRLTRLAGRFYEQYF